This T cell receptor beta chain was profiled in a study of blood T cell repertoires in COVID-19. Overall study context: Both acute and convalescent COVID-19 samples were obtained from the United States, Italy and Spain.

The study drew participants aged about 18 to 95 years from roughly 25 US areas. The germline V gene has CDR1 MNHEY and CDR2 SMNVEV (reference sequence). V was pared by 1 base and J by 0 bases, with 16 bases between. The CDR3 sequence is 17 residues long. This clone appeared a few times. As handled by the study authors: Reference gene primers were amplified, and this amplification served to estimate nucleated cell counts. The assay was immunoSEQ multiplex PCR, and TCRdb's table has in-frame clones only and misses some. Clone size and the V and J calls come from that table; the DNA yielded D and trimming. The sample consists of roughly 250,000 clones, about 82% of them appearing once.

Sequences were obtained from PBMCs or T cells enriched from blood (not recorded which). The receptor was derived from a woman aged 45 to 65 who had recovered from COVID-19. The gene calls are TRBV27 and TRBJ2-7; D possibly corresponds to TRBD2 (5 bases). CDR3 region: CASSLFFRGTNSYEQYF. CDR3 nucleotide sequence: TGTGCCAGCAGTTTATTTTTCCGGGGAACCAACTCCTACGAGCAGTACTTC.